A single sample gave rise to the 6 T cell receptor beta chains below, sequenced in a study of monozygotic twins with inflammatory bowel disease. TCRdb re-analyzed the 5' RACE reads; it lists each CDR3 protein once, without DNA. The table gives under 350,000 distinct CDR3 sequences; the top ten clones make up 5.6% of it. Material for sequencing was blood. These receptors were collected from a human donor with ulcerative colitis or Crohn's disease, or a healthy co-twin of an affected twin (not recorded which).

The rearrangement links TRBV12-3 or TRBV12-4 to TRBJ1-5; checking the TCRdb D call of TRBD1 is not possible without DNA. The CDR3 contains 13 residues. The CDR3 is CTSSLLGDQPQHF.

The CDR3 here is CSARAIGGGTDTQYF. The gene calls are TRBV20-1 and TRBJ2-3; lacking DNA, the TRBD2 call made by TCRdb goes unchecked. This CDR3 has 15 amino acids. The germline gives CDR1 DFQATT, CDR2 SNEGSKA (reference sequence).

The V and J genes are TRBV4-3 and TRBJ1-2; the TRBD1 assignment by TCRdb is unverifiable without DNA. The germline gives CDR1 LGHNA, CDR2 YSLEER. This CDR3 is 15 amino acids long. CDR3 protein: CASSQDRVRRYGYTF.

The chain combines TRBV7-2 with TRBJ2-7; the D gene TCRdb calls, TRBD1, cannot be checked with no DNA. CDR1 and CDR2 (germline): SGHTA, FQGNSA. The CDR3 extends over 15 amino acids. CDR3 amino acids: CASSPDLSGPYEQYF.

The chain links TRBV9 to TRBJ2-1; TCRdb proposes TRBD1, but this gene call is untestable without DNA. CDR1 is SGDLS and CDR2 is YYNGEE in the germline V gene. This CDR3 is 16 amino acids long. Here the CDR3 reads CASSVGGDSSYNGQFF.

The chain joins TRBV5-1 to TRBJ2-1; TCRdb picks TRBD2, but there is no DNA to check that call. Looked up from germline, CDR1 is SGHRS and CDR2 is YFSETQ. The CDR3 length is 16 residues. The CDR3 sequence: CASSSTVSTSGGAWFF.